The T cell receptor (beta chain) under discussion was sequenced for a study of shared clonotypes between healthy human individuals. The data were produced by immunoSEQ multiplex PCR, yet TCRdb's version contains in-frame clones alone and is incomplete. The sample records 2 million to 2.5 million clones, 93% being singletons. On this clone itself: Antigen: not known.

Terminally differentiated effector memory CD45RA+ cells were excluded from the naive CD8 cells, which were CD45RO-negative and positively selected for CCR7. All the donors were Caucasian adults who lived in Nashville, Tennessee. The CDR3 contains 12 residues. Germline CDR1 and CDR2: MNHNY and SVGAGI (reference sequence). Trimming removed 5 bases at V and 6 bases at J, with 8 bases between. Regarding the study as a whole: Clonotype sharing across a handful of donors was observed for around 5.1% of naive CD4 clonotypes. The sole specimen, blood, was sampled, and tissue repertoires likely differ.

The J gene is TRBJ2-1, the V gene TRBV6-6; D is perhaps TRBD2 (6 bases). The specimen sequenced was naive CD8+ T cells from PBMCs. This TCR came from a young man in good health. Some clones in this sample may be carry-over from other donors' samples. CDR3 sequence reads: CASSGTRNEQFF. The DNA for the CDR3 is TGTGCCAGCAGTGGGACTCGCAATGAGCAGTTCTTC.